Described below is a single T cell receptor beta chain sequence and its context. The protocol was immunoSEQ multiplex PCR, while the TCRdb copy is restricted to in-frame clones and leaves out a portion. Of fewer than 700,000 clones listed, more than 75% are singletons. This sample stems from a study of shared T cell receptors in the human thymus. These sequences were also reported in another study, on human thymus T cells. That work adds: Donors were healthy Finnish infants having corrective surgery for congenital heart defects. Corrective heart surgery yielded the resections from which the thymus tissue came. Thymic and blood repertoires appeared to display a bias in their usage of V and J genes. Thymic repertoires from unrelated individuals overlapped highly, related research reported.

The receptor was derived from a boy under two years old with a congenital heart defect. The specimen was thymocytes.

CDR3 sequence: CASSQTGQPYQPQHF. The CDR3 bases are TGCGCCAGCAGCCAAACGGGACAGCCCTATCAGCCCCAGCATTTT. The V gene is TRBV4-3, the J gene TRBJ1-5, with TRBD1 matching over 7 bases. V lost 2 bases to trimming and J lost 5 bases; unmatched junction nucleotides: 6. This CDR3 contains 15 residues. Germline V lookup: CDR1 LGHNA, CDR2 YSLEER.